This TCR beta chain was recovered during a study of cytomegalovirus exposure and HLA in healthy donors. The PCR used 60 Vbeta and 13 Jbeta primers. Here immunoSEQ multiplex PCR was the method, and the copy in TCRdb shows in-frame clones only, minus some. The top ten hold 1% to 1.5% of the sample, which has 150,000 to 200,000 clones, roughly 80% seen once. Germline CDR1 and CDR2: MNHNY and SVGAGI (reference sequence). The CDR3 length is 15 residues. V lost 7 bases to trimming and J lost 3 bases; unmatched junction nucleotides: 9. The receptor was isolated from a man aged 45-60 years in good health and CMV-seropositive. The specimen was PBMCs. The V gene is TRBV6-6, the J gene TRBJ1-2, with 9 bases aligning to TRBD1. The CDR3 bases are TGTGCCAGCAAATCCGACAGGGGGGTTTACTATGGCTACACCTTC. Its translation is CASKSDRGVYYGYTF.